Below are 30 T cell receptor beta chains sequenced from a single sample in a study of T cell changes during pregnancy in multiple sclerosis. Profiling relied on immunoSEQ multiplex PCR, and the TCRdb table lists in-frame clones only, not all of them. The table shows around 63,000 clones, with 92% occurring only once. Sequenced here: peripheral blood, sampled in the third trimester of pregnancy. These receptors were taken from a female donor in good health, enrolled as a control in a pregnancy study.

The V call is TRBV5-1, the J call TRBJ2-1, with D unresolved. The V gene's germline CDR1 is SGHRS and CDR2 YFSETQ. V was shortened by 2 bases and J by 8 bases, with 11 bases between the two germline ends. The CDR3 is 13 amino acids. CDR3 nucleotides: TGCGCCAGCAGCTTCACTCCTTTGGATGAGCAGTTCTTC. Residues: CASSFTPLDEQFF.

This clone was seen once. The genes are TRBV19 and TRBJ1-1, with 10 positions matching TRBD1. Germline V gives CDR1 LNHDA, CDR2 SQIVND (reference sequence). The V segment lost 4 bases and the J segment 3 bases; nucleotides outside the gene matches: 2. This CDR3 contains 14 residues. The CDR3 nucleotides read TGTGCCAGTAGTAGACAGGGGGCGGACACTGAAGCTTTCTTT. Translating gives CASSRQGADTEAFF.

The chain combines TRBV5-1 with TRBJ1-6; no reliable D call. The germline CDR1 and CDR2 sequences are SGHRS and YFSETQ. V was pared by 0 bases and J by 10 bases, with 11 bases between. This CDR3 region has 14 residues. CDR3 sequence: CASSLGPGGSPLHF. The CDR3, as DNA: TGCGCCAGCAGCTTGGGGCCAGGAGGATCACCCCTCCACTTT.

This chain connects TRBV29-1 to TRBJ1-2; possible D gene TRBD1, 5 bases. Germline V gene sequence: CDR1 SQVTM, CDR2 ANQGSEA. The CDR3 is 13 residues long. V lost 2 bases, J lost 8 bases, and 15 bases lay in between. Here the CDR3 DNA reads TGCAGCGTTGAATTCGGCAGGGCACAGGGCTACACCTTC. Translated: CSVEFGRAQGYTF. Full variable domain (outside the CDR3, taken from reference TRBV29-1 and TRBJ1-2): SAVISQKPSRDICQRGTSLTIQCQVDSQVTMMFWYRQQPGQSLTLIATANQGSEATYESGFVIDKFPISRPNLTFSTLTVSNMSPEDSSIYLCSVEFGRAQGYTFGSGTRLTVV.

The rearrangement joins TRBV6-1 to TRBJ1-5; 7 bases fit TRBD1. This CDR3 has 15 residues. The trim removed 8 bases at V and 4 bases at J, leaving 11 bases unmatched. Per the germline V gene, CDR1 is MNHNS and CDR2 is SASEGT. CDR3 in DNA: TGTGCCAGCTTGGGAACAGGGGTTTTAAATCAGCCCCAGCATTTT. Amino acid sequence: CASLGTGVLNQPQHF.

The chain recombines TRBV11-2 with TRBJ2-2; D may be TRBD2 (6 bases). This CDR3 spans 16 amino acids. Germline CDR1 is SGHAT and CDR2 is FQNNGV. The V gene lost 5 bases and the J gene lost 1 base, with 14 bases spanning the gap. The CDR3 region is CASSQQIAVNTGELFF. In DNA, the CDR3 is TGTGCCAGCAGCCAACAGATAGCGGTGAACACCGGGGAGCTGTTTTTT.

This chain uses TRBV14 with TRBJ1-1, with TRBD1 matching 7 bases. The CDR3 loop spans 15 amino acids. Trimming at V came to 4 bases and at J to 2 bases, leaving 7 bases not matched to a gene. CDR1 is SGHDN and CDR2 is FVKESK in the germline V gene. The CDR3 region has the DNA TGTGCCAGCAGCCTCCTGGGACAGCTAAACACTGAAGCTTTCTTT. It codes for CASSLLGQLNTEAFF.

The chain uses TRBV2 and TRBJ2-3; tentative D call: TRBD2 (6 bases). Looked up from germline, CDR1 is SNHLY and CDR2 is FYNNEI. V was clipped by 6 bases and J by 4 bases, with 14 bases between them. The CDR3 consists of 14 residues. As DNA, the CDR3 is TGTGCCAGCAGGGCCCACGGGACTGCAGATACGCAGTATTTT. It codes for CASRAHGTADTQYF.

This sequence joins TRBV25-1 and TRBJ1-2; TRBD1 aligns across 9 bases. This CDR3 has 15 amino acids. V lost 3 bases and J lost 7; bases outside the gene matches: 9. In germline, CDR1 is MGHDK, CDR2 SYGVNS. The CDR3 DNA follows: TGTGCCAGCAGTGACACTCCACAGGGGGCGCTTGGCTACACCTTC. It encodes CASSDTPQGALGYTF.

This clone was counted a single time. Other DNA variants within this sample encode the same CDR3. The chain employs TRBV4-3 and TRBJ2-7, with 10 bases lining up with TRBD1. There are 15 residues in the CDR3. Germline-derived CDR1 and CDR2 are LGHNA and YSLEER. V dropped 3 bases and J dropped 4; count of bases not matched to a gene: 6. The CDR3 DNA follows: TGCGCCAGCAGCCATTCCGGGACAGGGGAATACGAGCAGTACTTC. Its protein product is CASSHSGTGEYEQYF.

The chain couples TRBV6-5 to TRBJ2-7; TRBD2 is a possible D gene (6 bases). This CDR3 has 13 residues. Looked up from germline, CDR1 is MNHEY and CDR2 is SVGAGI. V was shortened by 8 bases and J by 6 bases, with 17 bases between the two germline ends. In nucleotides, the CDR3 is TGTGCCAGCGACGGAGGGGAGGCGTCCGAGCAGTACTTC. This translates into CASDGGEASEQYF.

J is TRBJ2-3 and V is TRBV10-1; 11 nucleotides match TRBD2. The length of the CDR3 is 16 residues. Germline loops: CDR1 WNHNN, CDR2 SYGVQD (reference sequence). The trim removed 0 bases at V and 2 bases at J, leaving 1 base unmatched. As DNA, the CDR3 is TGCGCCAGCAGTGAGTCGGGACTAGCGGTCACAGATACGCAGTATTTT. Residues: CASSESGLAVTDTQYF.

Here the CDR3 reads CASSLTQGGDEQYF. The CDR3 nucleotides read TGCGCCAGCAGCTTGACCCAGGGCGGGGACGAGCAGTACTTC. This sequence joins TRBV5-1 and TRBJ2-7, with TRBD2 as a possible D gene (6 bases). V was pared by 1 base and J by 5 bases, with 13 bases between. Germline V gene lookup returns CDR1 SGHRS and CDR2 YFSETQ. The CDR3 consists of 14 residues.

The chain carries TRBV18 and TRBJ2-3; 8 bases agree with TRBD2. The germline V gene encodes CDR1 KGHSH and CDR2 LQKENI. The CDR3 runs 16 residues. Trimming at V came to 2 bases and at J to 2 bases, leaving 6 bases not matched to a gene. The CDR3 loop reads CASSPELAALTDTQYF. As DNA, the CDR3 is TGTGCCAGCTCACCAGAACTAGCGGCCCTCACAGATACGCAGTATTTT.

This sequence joins TRBV4-3 and TRBJ2-3; 7 nucleotides agree with TRBD1. Per germline, CDR1 LGHNA and CDR2 YSLEER. Losses at the gene ends were 0 bases for V and 4 bases for J; bases not matched to a gene: 4. CDR3 size: 15 residues. The CDR3 is CASSQEQDRPDTQYF. CDR3 in DNA: TGCGCCAGCAGCCAAGAACAGGACAGGCCAGATACGCAGTATTTT.

V gene TRBV30 combines with J gene TRBJ2-4; 7 positions match TRBD1. Germline V lookup: CDR1 GTSNPN, CDR2 SVGIG (reference sequence). J gave up 0 bases and V 5 bases, and 1 base lay outside the gene matches. CDR3 size: 13 residues. CDR3 sequence reads: CAWGTEAKNIQYF. CDR3 coding DNA: TGTGCCTGGGGGACAGAAGCCAAAAACATTCAGTACTTC.

This chain joins TRBV9 and TRBJ2-7; no firm D call. CDR3 length equals 15 residues. V was shortened by 0 bases and J by 5 bases, with 15 bases between the two germline ends. Germline V gene lookup returns CDR1 SGDLS and CDR2 YYNGEE. Here the CDR3 DNA reads TGTGCCAGCAGCGTAGGGAGCTTAGGTAGCCACGAGCAGTACTTC. Its translation: CASSVGSLGSHEQYF. The whole variable domain, remainder taken from reference TRBV9 and TRBJ2-7, is DSGVTQTPKHLITATGQRVTLRCSPRSGDLSVYWYQQSLDQGLQFLIQYYNGEERAKGNILERFSAQQFPDLHSELNLSSLELGDSALYFCASSVGSLGSHEQYFGPGTRLTVT.

V usage is TRBV7-9 and J usage is TRBJ2-1; TRBD2 matches 11 bases. Trimming took 4 bases from V and 4 from J; bases not matched to a gene: 0. From germline, CDR1 is SEHNR and CDR2 FQNEAQ (reference sequence). The CDR3 is 14 residues long. The chain's CDR3 is CASSSSGGYNEQFF. The CDR3 DNA sequence: TGTGCCAGCAGCTCTAGCGGGGGGTACAATGAGCAGTTCTTC. The whole variable domain, filled in from reference TRBV7-9 and TRBJ2-1, reads DTGVSQNPRHKITKRGQNVTFRCDPISEHNRLYWYRQTLGQGPEFLTYFQNEAQLEKSRLLSDRFSAERPKGSFSTLEIQRTEQGDSAMYLCASSSSGGYNEQFFGPGTRLTVL.

The V call is TRBV6-5, the J call TRBJ1-2, with 9 nucleotides matching TRBD1. Germline CDR1 MNHEY, CDR2 SVGAGI. Unmatched junction bases numbered 10, after V lost 5 bases and J lost 6 bases. The CDR3 extends over 15 amino acids. The CDR3 DNA reads as TGTGCCAGCAGTAGACAACCGGGACAGGGTCATGGCTACACCTTC. It yields the protein CASSRQPGQGHGYTF.

V and J are TRBV28 and TRBJ2-1; 10 bases are shared with TRBD2. This CDR3 spans 14 amino acids. Germline assignment: CDR1 MDHEN and CDR2 SYDVKM. Trimming removed 7 bases from V and 4 bases from J; junction bases left unmatched: 4. The CDR3 DNA reads as TGTGCCAGCATTCCGGGACTAGCGTACAATGAGCAGTTCTTC. Residues: CASIPGLAYNEQFF. Full variable domain (missing parts from reference TRBV28 and TRBJ2-1): DVKVTQSSRYLVKRTGEKVFLECVQDMDHENMFWYRQDPGLGLRLIYFSYDVKMKEKGDIPEGYSVSREKKERFSLILESASTNQTSMYLCASIPGLAYNEQFFGPGTRLTVL.

The J gene is TRBJ2-2, the V gene TRBV11-2; TRBD2 agrees at 13 bases. The trim removed 5 bases at V and 5 bases at J, leaving 5 bases unmatched. The CDR3 length is 16 residues. CDR1 is SGHAT and CDR2 is FQNNGV in the germline V gene. The CDR3 bases are TGTGCCAGCAGCCCTAAACTAGCGGGAGGGACCGGGGAGCTGTTTTTT. Translation gives CASSPKLAGGTGELFF.

The chain combines TRBV25-1 with TRBJ2-1; tentatively, D is TRBD1 (6 bases). The CDR3 runs to 12 residues. Trimming removed 1 base at V and 15 bases at J, with 13 bases between. Germline-derived CDR1 and CDR2 are MGHDK and SYGVNS. The CDR3 DNA is TGTGCCAGCAGTGAATTGGGGGCTACAATGTTCTTC. The encoded protein is CASSELGATMFF.

On this clone: At one boundary the junction diverges from the germline segment, which might be a read error. The chain couples TRBV4-2 to TRBJ1-5, with 9 bases matching TRBD1. Germline values: CDR1 LGHNA, CDR2 YNFKEQ. This CDR3 has 15 amino acids. The CDR3 sequence is CASSQGQGGNQPQHF. DNA of the CDR3: TGTGCCAGCAGCCAGGGACAGGGCGGCAACCAGCCCCAGCATTTT.

The chain links TRBV7-2 to TRBJ2-7; D possibly corresponds to TRBD1 (6 bases). CDR3 length: 14 amino acids. V lost 7 bases and J 3 bases, leaving 16 bases between the germline ends. Looked up from germline, CDR1 is SGHTA and CDR2 is FQGNSA. CDR3 sequence reads: CASTPWGLDYEQYF. The DNA for the CDR3 is TGTGCCAGCACCCCTTGGGGGCTAGACTACGAGCAGTACTTC. Variable domain in full (rest from reference TRBV7-2 and TRBJ2-7): GAGVSQSPSNKVTEKGKDVELRCDPISGHTALYWYRQSLGQGLEFLIYFQGNSAPDKSGLPSDRFSAERTGGSVSTLTIQRTQQEDSAVYLCASTPWGLDYEQYFGPGTRLTVT.

This chain joins TRBV19 and TRBJ2-1; possibly TRBD2 for D (5 bases). This CDR3 region has 14 residues. V was pared by 2 bases and J by 6 bases, with 11 bases between. Germline CDR1 and CDR2: LNHDA and SQIVND (reference sequence). The CDR3 DNA sequence: TGTGCCAGTAGTATATCCTGGAGGTTCAATGAGCAGTTCTTC. Translation gives CASSISWRFNEQFF.

This chain connects TRBV9 to TRBJ1-1, with no clear D. This CDR3 spans 14 amino acids. CDR1 SGDLS and CDR2 YYNGEE come from the germline V gene. Trimming removed 3 bases from V and 1 base from J, with 10 bases in between. The CDR3 nucleotides are TGTGCCAGCAGCGCTAACCCCACGAACACTGAAGCTTTCTTT. Translation gives CASSANPTNTEAFF.

The chain carries TRBV6-1 and TRBJ2-5, with D possibly TRBD2 on 6 matching bases. The CDR3 totals 14 residues. The V gene lost 0 bases and the J gene lost 4 bases, with 9 bases spanning the gap. Germline V gene data show CDR1 as MNHNS and CDR2 as SASEGT. In DNA, the CDR3 is TGTGCCAGCAGTGAAGCACTAGCAGGAGAGACCCAGTACTTC. It codes for CASSEALAGETQYF.

This sequence joins TRBV6-5 and TRBJ2-3, with TRBD2 matching over 10 bases. The germline V gene has CDR1 MNHEY and CDR2 SVGAGI. The CDR3 contains 16 residues. Losses at the gene ends were 3 bases for V and 3 bases for J; bases not matched to a gene: 6. CDR3 DNA: TGTGCCAGCAGTTATACAGCGGGAGGGAATACAGATACGCAGTATTTT. Translating gives CASSYTAGGNTDTQYF.

The V call is TRBV2, the J call TRBJ1-2, with D unresolved. Trimming stripped 9 bases from V and 6 bases from J, with 14 bases between. The germline gives CDR1 SNHLY, CDR2 FYNNEI. The CDR3 contains 12 residues. In DNA, the CDR3 is TGTGCCAGTAGGGTCTCGGGAAATGGCTACACCTTC. It translates to CASRVSGNGYTF.

A single count supports this clone. The chain combines TRBV6-5 with TRBJ1-1, with D unresolved. The germline V gene encodes CDR1 MNHEY and CDR2 SVGAGI. The CDR3 is made up of 14 amino acids. Between the trimmed V and J ends, which lost 2 bases and 4 bases, there was a span of 11 bases. DNA for the CDR3: TGTGCCAGCAGTTACAGGGAGGGAAGCACTGAAGCTTTCTTT. Protein sequence: CASSYREGSTEAFF.